What follows are 29 T cell receptor beta chains derived from one specimen sequenced in a study of cytomegalovirus exposure and HLA in healthy donors. The PCR employed 60 Vbeta primers together with 13 Jbeta primers. The method was immunoSEQ multiplex PCR; TCRdb's version includes in-frame clones alone and lacks a portion of them. The table lists some 110,000 clones, over 12% of them singletons, with around 0.83% in the top ten. The sequencing sample was made of PBMCs. The source is a female donor in good health and CMV-seronegative.

This clone turned up a few times. The V and J genes are TRBV5-1 and TRBJ2-3; D is possibly TRBD1 (6 bases). CDR1 is SGHRS and CDR2 is YFSETQ in the germline V gene. Trimming cost V 1 base and J 1 base, with 13 bases left between them. The CDR3 extends over 16 amino acids. This CDR3 reads CASSLNLGGGTDTQYF. CDR3 bases: TGCGCCAGCAGCTTGAACCTAGGGGGAGGCACAGATACGCAGTATTTT.

The V call is TRBV27, the J call TRBJ1-1, with TRBD1 matching 8 bases. CDR1 and CDR2 from the germline V gene are MNHEY and SMNVEV (reference sequence). The CDR3 has 14 residues. The V segment lost 4 bases and the J segment 4 bases; nucleotides outside the gene matches: 5. Here the CDR3 DNA reads TGTGCCAGCAGTTGGACAGGGACGGGCACTGAAGCTTTCTTT. It specifies CASSWTGTGTEAFF.

The chain uses TRBV7-3 and TRBJ1-2; TRBD1 matches 7 bases. V dropped 5 bases and J dropped 9; count of bases not matched to a gene: 6. Germline lookup yields CDR1 SGHTA and CDR2 FQGTGA. The CDR3 totals 12 residues. CDR3 loop: CASSQDRESYTF. DNA for the CDR3: TGTGCCAGCAGCCAAGACAGGGAAAGCTACACCTTC. Using reference TRBV7-3 and TRBJ1-2 for the parts outside the CDR3, the full variable domain is GAGVSQTPSNKVTEKGKYVELRCDPISGHTALYWYRQSLGQGPEFLIYFQGTGAADDSGLPNDRFFAVRPEGSVSTLKIQRTERGDSAVYLCASSQDRESYTFGSGTRLTVV.

V is TRBV6-1 and J is TRBJ2-3; 9 nucleotides match TRBD2. V was clipped by 3 bases and J by 6 bases; unmatched bases: 10. Germline values: CDR1 MNHNS, CDR2 SASEGT. This CDR3 has 16 residues. CDR3 in amino acids: CASSEGRRGGRDTQYF. The CDR3 DNA reads TGTGCCAGCAGTGAGGGTAGGCGGGGGGGCCGGGATACGCAGTATTTT.

This rearrangement joins TRBV6-5 to TRBJ2-3; 11 bases are a match to TRBD2. Germline V gene data show CDR1 as MNHEY and CDR2 as SVGAGI. The V segment lost 5 bases and the J segment 4 bases; nucleotides outside the gene matches: 5. The CDR3 extends over 15 amino acids. CDR3 coding DNA: TGTGCCAGCAGTCCCAGACTAGCGGGACCAGATACGCAGTATTTT. This sequence encodes CASSPRLAGPDTQYF.

This rearrangement joins TRBV29-1 to TRBJ2-2; D is uncertain. CDR3 length: 12 residues. Germline CDR1 is SQVTM and CDR2 is ANQGSEA. The ends were cut back, 7 bases at V and 1 base at J, with 7 bases in the middle. CDR3 bases: TGCAGCGCCCTACTGAACACCGGGGAGCTGTTTTTT. Amino acids: CSALLNTGELFF.

This clone showed up just a few times. J is TRBJ1-1 and V is TRBV29-1, with D possibly TRBD1 on 6 matching bases. Germline CDR1 SQVTM, CDR2 ANQGSEA. V was shortened by 6 bases and J by 6 bases, with 11 bases between the two germline ends. The CDR3 sequence is 11 residues long. CDR3 protein: CSVPGAAEAFF. CDR3 in DNA: TGCAGCGTACCAGGGGCCGCTGAAGCTTTCTTT. The full variable domain, rest sourced from reference TRBV29-1 and TRBJ1-1, is SAVISQKPSRDICQRGTSLTIQCQVDSQVTMMFWYRQQPGQSLTLIATANQGSEATYESGFVIDKFPISRPNLTFSTLTVSNMSPEDSSIYLCSVPGAAEAFFGQGTRLTVV.

The V call is TRBV18, the J call TRBJ1-2; tentatively, D is TRBD1 (6 bases). CDR1 KGHSH and CDR2 LQKENI come from the germline V gene. The CDR3 is 15 residues long. V was cut by 6 bases and J by 5 bases, with 19 bases left in between. The CDR3 region is CASSQRQTGSYGYTF. Written as DNA, the CDR3 is TGTGCCAGCTCCCAGAGACAGACAGGATCTTATGGCTACACCTTC.

CDR3 in amino acids: CSVSPGINQPQHF. The CDR3 DNA is TGCAGCGTTAGTCCCGGGATAAATCAGCCCCAGCATTTT. This sequence joins TRBV29-1 and TRBJ1-5; D unclear. Looked up from germline, CDR1 is SQVTM and CDR2 is ANQGSEA. V gave up 5 bases and J gave up 4 bases, with 12 bases separating them. The CDR3 is 13 amino acids. The full variable domain, rest sourced from reference TRBV29-1 and TRBJ1-5, is SAVISQKPSRDICQRGTSLTIQCQVDSQVTMMFWYRQQPGQSLTLIATANQGSEATYESGFVIDKFPISRPNLTFSTLTVSNMSPEDSSIYLCSVSPGINQPQHFGDGTRLSIL.

This clone was observed a few times. The V call is TRBV5-1, the J call TRBJ2-5; TRBD2 matches at 10 bases. CDR1 SGHRS and CDR2 YFSETQ come from the germline V gene. The junction had 3 bases not matched to a gene; V was cut back by 0 bases and J by 4 bases. The CDR3 runs to 15 residues. In DNA form, the CDR3 reads TGCGCCAGCAGCTTGGAGCGGGGGGGTCGAGAGACCCAGTACTTC. Protein product: CASSLERGGRETQYF.

The chain is built from TRBV4-1 and TRBJ1-5, with TRBD1 matching over 7 bases. Germline assignment: CDR1 MGHRA and CDR2 YSYEKL. J lost 1 base, V lost 3 bases, and 3 bases had no gene match. CDR3 length equals 15 residues. CDR3 nucleotide sequence: TGCGCCAGCAGCCAGGTGGGACAGAGCAATCAGCCCCAGCATTTT. Translating it yields CASSQVGQSNQPQHF.

This clone was detected only a few times. The gene calls are TRBV2 and TRBJ1-1; D perhaps matches TRBD1 (6 bases). The length of the CDR3 is 15 residues. Deletions cut 4 bases from V and 4 bases from J, with 16 bases between. Germline V gene lookup returns CDR1 SNHLY and CDR2 FYNNEI. The CDR3 bases are TGTGCCAGCAGTGTGTCCGAGGGGGTCGGCACTGAAGCTTTCTTT. It encodes CASSVSEGVGTEAFF.

The chain uses TRBV9 and TRBJ2-2; no clear D gene. CDR3 size: 12 residues. V shed 1 base and J shed 8 bases, with 6 bases lying between them. The germline V gene encodes CDR1 SGDLS and CDR2 YYNGEE. The CDR3 DNA is TGTGCCAGCAGCGTAACTATGGGGGAGCTGTTTTTT. Translation: CASSVTMGELFF.

This chain links TRBV7-2 with TRBJ1-5; 8 bases line up with TRBD1. V gave up 2 bases and J gave up 7 bases; unmatched junction bases: 4. The length of the CDR3 is 14 residues. Germline CDR1 and CDR2: SGHTA and FQGNSA. CDR3 nucleotide sequence: TGTGCCAGCAGCTTACAGGGGGCCGGGCAGCCCCAGCATTTT. This sequence encodes CASSLQGAGQPQHF.

The chain links TRBV7-9 to TRBJ1-1; 7 nucleotides line up with TRBD1. Germline V gives CDR1 SEHNR, CDR2 FQNEAQ (reference sequence). The CDR3 totals 14 residues. Germline trimming cut 8 bases from V and 5 bases from J; bases unmatched to any gene: 11. CDR3 DNA sequence: TGTGCCAGCCACGACCAGGGGGTAGGGACTGAAGCTTTCTTT. Protein sequence: CASHDQGVGTEAFF.

This sequence joins TRBV6-5 and TRBJ1-1, with TRBD1 identical over 9 bases. Germline V gene sequence: CDR1 MNHEY, CDR2 SVGAGI. This CDR3 is built from 14 residues. V was clipped by 5 bases and J by 4 bases; unmatched bases: 5. CDR3: CASSETGGGTEAFF. CDR3 nucleotide sequence: TGTGCCAGCAGTGAAACAGGGGGCGGCACTGAAGCTTTCTTT.

The genes are TRBV28 and TRBJ2-7, with 7 bases matching TRBD2. CDR3 size: 15 residues. CDR1 and CDR2 from the germline V gene are MDHEN and SYDVKM. V dropped 6 bases and J dropped 3; count of bases not matched to a gene: 11. CDR3: CASRTLGGSGYEQYF. In nucleotides, the CDR3 is TGTGCCAGCAGAACGTTAGGCGGGAGTGGCTACGAGCAGTACTTC.

This rearrangement joins TRBV5-4 to TRBJ2-3, with D perhaps matching TRBD2 (7 bases). The CDR3 has 15 residues. V lost 4 bases and J 6 bases, leaving 18 bases between the germline ends. Germline V gene sequence: CDR1 SGHNT, CDR2 YYREEE (reference sequence). CDR3 in DNA: TGTGCCAGCAGCCACTCCGGGGGGCCCTCGGATACGCAGTATTTT. This encodes CASSHSGGPSDTQYF.

The J gene is TRBJ2-3, the V gene TRBV19, with a tentative D call TRBD2 (6 bases). Germline V lookup: CDR1 LNHDA, CDR2 SQIVND (reference sequence). The ends were cut back, 3 bases at V and 1 base at J, with 11 bases in the middle. The CDR3 runs to 15 residues. CDR3 region: CASSINPSGTDTQYF. Written as DNA, the CDR3 is TGTGCCAGTAGTATTAACCCTAGCGGCACAGATACGCAGTATTTT.

This clone was counted a few times. This chain joins TRBV6-5 and TRBJ2-7; a weak D match, TRBD1 (6 bases). There are 14 residues in the CDR3. Germline assignment: CDR1 MNHEY and CDR2 SVGAGI. V lost 7 bases and J lost 4, with 17 bases in between. As DNA, the CDR3 is TGTGCCAGCATGGGGGCAGGCCCCAGGTACGAGCAGTACTTC. It translates to CASMGAGPRYEQYF.

The chain is built from TRBV15 and TRBJ1-3; D gene ambiguous. Germline V gives CDR1 LNHNV, CDR2 YYDKDF (reference sequence). Trimming stripped 0 bases from V and 0 bases from J, with 9 bases between. This CDR3 is 16 amino acids long. The CDR3 bases are TGTGCCACCAGCAGAGACACAAAATCCTCTGGAAACACCATATATTTT. Translated, it gives CATSRDTKSSGNTIYF.

This clone has a handful of counts. CDR3 nucleotides: TGCAGCGCCGACTTGGGGCGCTCTGAAGCTTTCTTT. Amino acid sequence: CSADLGRSEAFF. The chain uses TRBV29-1 and TRBJ1-1; possibly TRBD1 for D (5 bases). CDR1 is SQVTM, CDR2 ANQGSEA, per germline. The V end was cut by 7 bases, the J end by 6 bases, with 15 bases between. The length of the CDR3 is 12 residues.

This clone was detected a few times. The chain couples TRBV13 to TRBJ1-2, with 8 positions matching TRBD1. The CDR3 is 16 residues long. V was clipped by 6 bases and J by 5 bases; unmatched bases: 14. The germline gives CDR1 PRHDT, CDR2 FYEKMQ (reference sequence). This chain's CDR3 is CASSYTGTGGYYGYTF. The CDR3 DNA sequence: TGTGCCAGCAGTTACACCGGGACAGGCGGATATTATGGCTACACCTTC.

This clone was observed a handful of times. This chain connects TRBV5-4 to TRBJ2-5; a weak D match, TRBD2 (5 bases). Trimming took off 4 bases at V and 4 bases at J, with 17 bases between the two ends. Germline CDR1 is SGHNT and CDR2 is YYREEE (reference sequence). The CDR3 loop spans 15 amino acids. The CDR3 reads CASSPTTAGGETQYF. The CDR3 DNA sequence: TGTGCCAGCAGCCCAACGACGGCTGGAGGAGAGACCCAGTACTTC.

The V gene is TRBV15, the J gene TRBJ1-1, with 8 positions matching TRBD1. Losses at the gene ends were 1 base for V and 3 bases for J; bases not matched to a gene: 4. The germline V gene encodes CDR1 LNHNV and CDR2 YYDKDF (reference sequence). The CDR3 covers 15 residues. CDR3 sequence (DNA): TGTGCCACCAGCAGAGCGACAGGGGAGGACACTGAAGCTTTCTTT. This encodes CATSRATGEDTEAFF.

The gene calls are TRBV7-8 and TRBJ1-3; D gene uncertain. V lost 5 bases to trimming and J lost 0 bases, with 8 bases between them. The CDR3 is 14 residues long. Per the germline V gene, CDR1 is SGHVS and CDR2 is FQNEAQ. As DNA, the CDR3 is TGTGCCAGCAGCCCCTCCGTCTCTGGAAACACCATATATTTT. Translated: CASSPSVSGNTIYF.

This clone turned up a few times. Sequence at one end of the junction differs from germline and may be a read error. The chain joins TRBV7-9 to TRBJ2-3; D is uncertain. CDR3 length: 10 amino acids. Germline V CDR1 and CDR2: SEHNR, FQNEAQ (reference sequence). CDR3 sequence (DNA): TGTGCCAGCAGCACTGATACGCAGTATTTT. Amino acid sequence: CASSTDTQYF.

This clone occurred a few times. This chain joins TRBV28 and TRBJ1-2; 8 bases map to TRBD1. The V gene's germline CDR1 is MDHEN and CDR2 SYDVKM. Trimming cost V 6 bases and J 4 bases; bases outside gene matches: 7. This CDR3 spans 14 amino acids. This CDR3 is CASSQQGGFYGYTF. CDR3 nucleotides: TGTGCCAGCAGCCAACAGGGGGGTTTCTATGGCTACACCTTC.

This chain connects TRBV6-1 to TRBJ2-3; TRBD2 is a possible D gene (6 bases). There are 14 residues in the CDR3. Trimming took 4 bases from V and 0 from J, leaving 8 bases between them. CDR1 MNHNS and CDR2 SASEGT come from the germline V gene. The CDR3 nucleotides read TGTGCCAGCAGTGCCAGCGGGAGCACAGATACGCAGTATTTT. It translates to CASSASGSTDTQYF.